The rows below give T cell receptor beta chains drawn from one sample of a study of blood T cell repertoires in COVID-19. TCRdb keeps only in-frame clones here, not all; method: immunoSEQ multiplex PCR. The data contain about 200,000 clones, roughly nine tenths of them seen just once; the ten biggest clones take up 1.5% to 2%. Material: peripheral blood. These receptors all come from a man aged 35 to 55 with active or convalescent COVID-19. CDR3s include the opening cysteine and the closing phenylalanine or tryptophan. A D gene is named only where the DNA matches it firmly. Expanded clones are given a class, and other clones once, few, many or no size at all.

clone size: -
J gene: TRBJ2-7
V gene: TRBV5-5
D gene: -
CDR3 DNA: TGTGCCAGCACCAACAACTTTGGCTCCCCAGGGGAGCAGTACTTC
CDR3 protein: CASTNNFGSPGEQYF

clone size: -
J gene: TRBJ1-2
V gene: TRBV20-1
D gene: TRBD1
CDR3 DNA: TGCAGTGCTCGCCGAGGGGGCGGCTACACCTTC
CDR3 protein: CSARRGGGYTF

clone size: -
J gene: TRBJ1-2
V gene: TRBV5-8
D gene: TRBD1
CDR3 DNA: TGTGCCAGCAGCTTTGGTCCCCGGGACAGATATAACTATGGCTACACCTTC
CDR3 protein: CASSFGPRDRYNYGYTF

clone size: -
J gene: TRBJ1-5
V gene: TRBV7-9
D gene: -
CDR3 DNA: TGTGCCAGCAGCCCAGGATGGGGCAATCAGCCCCAGCATTTT
CDR3 protein: CASSPGWGNQPQHF

clone size: -
J gene: TRBJ2-3
V gene: TRBV6-5
D gene: -
CDR3 DNA: TGTGCCAGCAGTTATGGGGACTCACCCACAGATACGCAGTATTTT
CDR3 protein: CASSYGDSPTDTQYF

clone size: -
J gene: TRBJ1-2
V gene: TRBV30
D gene: -
CDR3 DNA: TGTGCCTGGAGTCAGGGGAACTATGGCTACACCTTC
CDR3 protein: CAWSQGNYGYTF

clone size: -
J gene: TRBJ2-3
V gene: TRBV5-6
D gene: -
CDR3 DNA: TGTGCCAGCAGCCTCACAGGGACTATTGGTGTTTTCAGCACAGATACGCAGTATTTT
CDR3 protein: CASSLTGTIGVFSTDTQYF

clone size: -
J gene: TRBJ2-3
V gene: TRBV28
D gene: TRBD2
CDR3 DNA: TGTGCCAGCAGTCAGGGACTAGCGGGAGTGGGGGATACGCAGTATTTT
CDR3 protein: CASSQGLAGVGDTQYF

clone size: -
J gene: TRBJ1-1
V gene: TRBV5-6
D gene: TRBD1
CDR3 DNA: TGTGCCAGCAGAAATTCCTTACAGGGGGCGAGAGCTTTCTTT
CDR3 protein: CASRNSLQGARAFF

clone size: -
J gene: TRBJ2-7
V gene: TRBV28
D gene: -
CDR3 DNA: TGTGCCAGCAGTTCTCAGGGGACGTCCCTTTCCTACGAGCAGTACTTC
CDR3 protein: CASSSQGTSLSYEQYF

clone size: few
J gene: TRBJ2-2
V gene: TRBV18
D gene: -
CDR3 DNA: TGTGCCAGCTCACCATACACTTCTGCGGACTCCGGGGAGCTGTTTTTT
CDR3 protein: CASSPYTSADSGELFF

clone size: -
J gene: TRBJ1-4
V gene: TRBV5-1
D gene: -
CDR3 DNA: TGCGCCAGCAGCTTTGAGGGGGGGATAGGAGAAAAACTGTTTTTT
CDR3 protein: CASSFEGGIGEKLFF

clone size: once
J gene: TRBJ2-7
V gene: TRBV3-1/TRBV3-2
D gene: TRBD1
CDR3 DNA: TGTGCCAGCAGCCACTTAATAGACAGGGGAGGTAGCTACGAGCAGTACTTC
CDR3 protein: CASSHLIDRGGSYEQYF

clone size: -
J gene: TRBJ2-1
V gene: TRBV5-1
D gene: TRBD2
CDR3 DNA: TGCGCCAGCAGCATCGGGACTAGCTCCTACAATGAGCAGTTCTTC
CDR3 protein: CASSIGTSSYNEQFF

clone size: -
J gene: TRBJ1-2
V gene: TRBV7-9
D gene: -
CDR3 DNA: TGTGCCACCTTGACAGGTTTTTATGGCTACACCTTC
CDR3 protein: CATLTGFYGYTF

clone size: few
J gene: TRBJ1-5
V gene: TRBV2
D gene: -
CDR3 DNA: TGTGCCAGCAGTGAATTATCCAGCGATCAGCCCCAGCATTTT
CDR3 protein: CASSELSSDQPQHF

clone size: -
J gene: TRBJ1-1
V gene: TRBV5-6
D gene: TRBD1
CDR3 DNA: TGTGCCAGCAGCCCGGGGACAGGGGGCTTGAGGTACACTGAAGCTTTCTTT
CDR3 protein: CASSPGTGGLRYTEAFF

clone size: -
J gene: TRBJ1-1
V gene: TRBV18
D gene: -
CDR3 DNA: TGTGCCAGCTCACTAACCGGACAGAAGAACACTGAAGCTTTCTTT
CDR3 protein: CASSLTGQKNTEAFF

clone size: few
J gene: TRBJ1-2
V gene: TRBV5-5
D gene: -
CDR3 DNA: TGTGCCAGCAGCTTGGAGGCCGGGGAGGGCTATGGCTACACCTTC
CDR3 protein: CASSLEAGEGYGYTF

clone size: -
J gene: TRBJ2-7
V gene: TRBV3-1/TRBV3-2
D gene: -
CDR3 DNA: TGTGCCAGCAGCCAAGATCCTGGAGTAATGGAGCAGTACTTC
CDR3 protein: CASSQDPGVMEQYF

clone size: -
J gene: TRBJ2-5
V gene: TRBV5-1
D gene: -
CDR3 DNA: TGCGCCAGCAGCTTGGCAACGGGGGAGCAAGAGACCCAGTACTTC
CDR3 protein: CASSLATGEQETQYF

clone size: -
J gene: TRBJ1-1
V gene: TRBV10-2
D gene: TRBD1
CDR3 DNA: TGCGCCAGCAGTGCAGGGGGATTGAACACTGAAGCTTTCTTT
CDR3 protein: CASSAGGLNTEAFF

clone size: -
J gene: TRBJ1-1
V gene: TRBV18
D gene: TRBD1
CDR3 DNA: TGTGCCAGCTCACGTAATTTGGGACAGGCGAACACTGAAGCTTTCTTT
CDR3 protein: CASSRNLGQANTEAFF

clone size: few
J gene: TRBJ1-6
V gene: TRBV5-1
D gene: -
CDR3 DNA: TGCGCCAGCAGCTTGTCATCCTCACCCCTCCACTTT
CDR3 protein: CASSLSSSPLHF

clone size: -
J gene: TRBJ2-3
V gene: TRBV10-3
D gene: TRBD1
CDR3 DNA: TGTGCCATCAGTGACCGGACAGGGAGCACAGATACGCAGTATTTT
CDR3 protein: CAISDRTGSTDTQYF

clone size: -
J gene: TRBJ2-7
V gene: TRBV9
D gene: -
CDR3 DNA: TGTGCCAGCAGCGTAGCCCAGGGGTACGAGCAGTACTTC
CDR3 protein: CASSVAQGYEQYF

clone size: -
J gene: TRBJ2-3
V gene: TRBV11-3
D gene: TRBD1
CDR3 DNA: TGTGCCAGCAGCCAGGGACAGGGTGATACGCAGTATTTT
CDR3 protein: CASSQGQGDTQYF

clone size: -
J gene: TRBJ2-6
V gene: TRBV9
D gene: TRBD1
CDR3 DNA: TGTGCCAGCAGCACGACAGGGTTCGGGGCCAACGTCCTGACTTTC
CDR3 protein: CASSTTGFGANVLTF

clone size: -
J gene: TRBJ1-1
V gene: TRBV23-1
D gene: -
CDR3 DNA: TGCGCCAGCAGTCGCGAAAAATTTGACAGAAACACTGAAGCTTTCTTT
CDR3 protein: CASSREKFDRNTEAFF

clone size: few
J gene: TRBJ1-3
V gene: TRBV21-1
D gene: -
CDR3 DNA: TGTGCCAGCAGCACCCCGACGCTCCCGGGACAGGGGGCGTTTGTGTCTGGAAACACCATATATTTT
CDR3 protein: CASSTPTLPGQGAFVSGNTIYF

clone size: -
J gene: TRBJ1-1
V gene: TRBV28
D gene: -
CDR3 DNA: TGTGCCAGCAGTCTCGGACAGCAGAACACTGAAGCTTTCTTT
CDR3 protein: CASSLGQQNTEAFF

clone size: -
J gene: TRBJ1-2
V gene: TRBV5-1
D gene: TRBD1
CDR3 DNA: TGCGCCAGCAGCTCGGGACAGGGTAAAGGATATGGCTACACCTTC
CDR3 protein: CASSSGQGKGYGYTF

clone size: -
J gene: TRBJ1-5
V gene: TRBV30
D gene: -
CDR3 DNA: TGTGCCTGGAGTCGGCGGGGAGGGAATCAGCCCCAGCATTTT
CDR3 protein: CAWSRRGGNQPQHF

clone size: -
J gene: TRBJ1-3
V gene: TRBV6-2/TRBV6-3
D gene: -
CDR3 DNA: TGTGCCAGCAGCCCCGGACAGAAGGATGGCACCATATATTTT
CDR3 protein: CASSPGQKDGTIYF

clone size: -
J gene: TRBJ2-7
V gene: TRBV2
D gene: -
CDR3 DNA: TGTGCCAGCAGGGAAGGAGGGGGACACCCCTCCTACGAGCAGTACTTC
CDR3 protein: CASREGGGHPSYEQYF

clone size: -
J gene: TRBJ1-2
V gene: TRBV27
D gene: TRBD1
CDR3 DNA: TGTGCCAGCAGTCCCCTTAAGGGACAGGGGGCGATGGGCTACACCTTC
CDR3 protein: CASSPLKGQGAMGYTF

clone size: once
J gene: TRBJ1-5
V gene: TRBV5-1
D gene: -
CDR3 DNA: TGCGCCAGCTACACCGAAGTTAATAGCAATCAGCCCCAGCATTTT
CDR3 protein: CASYTEVNSNQPQHF

clone size: once
J gene: TRBJ1-2
V gene: TRBV6-5
D gene: -
CDR3 DNA: TGTGCCAGCAGTTACACAGGGCGGTATGGCTACACCTTC
CDR3 protein: CASSYTGRYGYTF

clone size: once
J gene: TRBJ1-1
V gene: TRBV2
D gene: TRBD1
CDR3 DNA: TGTGCCAGCAGTCAACAGGGGGCGCCCACTGAAGCTTTCTTT
CDR3 protein: CASSQQGAPTEAFF

clone size: few
J gene: TRBJ1-6
V gene: TRBV27
D gene: -
CDR3 DNA: TGTGCCAGCAGTTTATCGGCAACATGGCCCCTCCACTTT
CDR3 protein: CASSLSATWPLHF

clone size: -
J gene: TRBJ2-7
V gene: TRBV5-4
D gene: -
CDR3 DNA: TGTGCCAGCAGCTTGGCGACAGGCTACCACTACGAGCAGTACTTC
CDR3 protein: CASSLATGYHYEQYF

clone size: -
J gene: TRBJ2-3
V gene: TRBV5-1
D gene: -
CDR3 DNA: TGCGCCAGCAGCTTGGGTGTTAAAAGCACAGATACGCAGTATTTT
CDR3 protein: CASSLGVKSTDTQYF

clone size: -
J gene: TRBJ1-1
V gene: TRBV9
D gene: TRBD1
CDR3 DNA: TGTGCCAGCAGCCCCCTGGGACAGCTCATGAACACTGAAGCTTTCTTT
CDR3 protein: CASSPLGQLMNTEAFF

clone size: -
J gene: TRBJ2-4
V gene: TRBV30
D gene: TRBD2
CDR3 DNA: TGTGCCTGGAGTGTAGCGGGAGGGACAAACATTCAGTACTTC
CDR3 protein: CAWSVAGGTNIQYF

clone size: -
J gene: TRBJ1-1
V gene: TRBV30
D gene: TRBD1
CDR3 DNA: TGTGCCTGGACCCGGGGACAGTCAGCTTTCTTT
CDR3 protein: CAWTRGQSAFF

clone size: -
J gene: TRBJ2-7
V gene: TRBV19
D gene: -
CDR3 DNA: TGTGCCAGTGGAACCGGGACACTATCCTACGAGCAGTACTTC
CDR3 protein: CASGTGTLSYEQYF

clone size: few
J gene: TRBJ2-1
V gene: TRBV18
D gene: TRBD2
CDR3 DNA: TGTGCCAGCTCACCAGCGGGGGGGTTGTACAATGAGCAGTTCTTC
CDR3 protein: CASSPAGGLYNEQFF

clone size: -
J gene: TRBJ2-5
V gene: TRBV3-1/TRBV3-2
D gene: TRBD2
CDR3 DNA: TGTGCCAGCAGCCCCCCCGCGGGGGGCCCGGGAAGGACCCAGTACTTC
CDR3 protein: CASSPPAGGPGRTQYF

clone size: -
J gene: TRBJ1-1
V gene: TRBV19
D gene: -
CDR3 DNA: TGTGCCAGTAGTATAGCTACGAACACTGAAGCTTTCTTT
CDR3 protein: CASSIATNTEAFF

clone size: -
J gene: TRBJ1-1
V gene: TRBV13
D gene: -
CDR3 DNA: TGTGCCAGCAGCTTAGCCAGGAAGATGAACACTGAAGCTTTCTTT
CDR3 protein: CASSLARKMNTEAFF

clone size: -
J gene: TRBJ2-1
V gene: TRBV2
D gene: TRBD1
CDR3 DNA: TGTGCCAGCAGTCAACAGGGGAGCTCCTACAATGAGCAGTTCTTC
CDR3 protein: CASSQQGSSYNEQFF

clone size: -
J gene: TRBJ2-3
V gene: TRBV5-4
D gene: TRBD2
CDR3 DNA: TGTGCCAGCAGCTTGAACCCTAGCGGACCCACAGATACGCAGTATTTT
CDR3 protein: CASSLNPSGPTDTQYF